This T cell receptor beta chain derives from a study of regulatory T cells in long-lasting Graves disease. Findings of the study overall: When disease was persistent, TRBV28, TRBJ1-2 and TRBJ2-5 were the favored segments. Persistent Graves' patients showed less TCR diversity than newly diagnosed patients showed.

Specified time point: newly diagnosed GD, antithyroid drugs for less than 3 months. Scientists built the TCR library using RNA that was extracted from PBMCs. The diagnosis of Graves' disease used American Thyroid Association guidelines. The sample holds many counts of this clonotype. Its antigen is unidentified. Construction of the TCR beta libraries employed iRepertoire HTBI primers in conjunction with Arm-PCR of CDR3 regions. In TCRdb, the multiplex PCR reads were re-called with MiXCR into one record per CDR3 protein. This table holds 420,000 or so distinct CDR3 sequences, 16% found once. Trimming stripped 5 bases from V and 2 bases from J, with 13 bases between. The CDR3 consists of 14 residues. From germline, CDR1 is MDHEN and CDR2 SYDVKM. These same records also appear under a second study, on T cells in Graves' hyperthyroidism and ophthalmopathy.

Source: peripheral blood mononuclear cells (PBMCs), taken at new diagnosis, from a patient treated with antithyroid drugs. This receptor was obtained from a woman between 18 and 29 years old with Graves disease. This chain uses TRBV28 with TRBJ2-7, with D unclear. CDR3 in amino acids: CASSPDGVTYEQYF. DNA of the CDR3: TGTGCCAGCAGTCCAGACGGAGTCACCTACGAGCAGTACTTC.